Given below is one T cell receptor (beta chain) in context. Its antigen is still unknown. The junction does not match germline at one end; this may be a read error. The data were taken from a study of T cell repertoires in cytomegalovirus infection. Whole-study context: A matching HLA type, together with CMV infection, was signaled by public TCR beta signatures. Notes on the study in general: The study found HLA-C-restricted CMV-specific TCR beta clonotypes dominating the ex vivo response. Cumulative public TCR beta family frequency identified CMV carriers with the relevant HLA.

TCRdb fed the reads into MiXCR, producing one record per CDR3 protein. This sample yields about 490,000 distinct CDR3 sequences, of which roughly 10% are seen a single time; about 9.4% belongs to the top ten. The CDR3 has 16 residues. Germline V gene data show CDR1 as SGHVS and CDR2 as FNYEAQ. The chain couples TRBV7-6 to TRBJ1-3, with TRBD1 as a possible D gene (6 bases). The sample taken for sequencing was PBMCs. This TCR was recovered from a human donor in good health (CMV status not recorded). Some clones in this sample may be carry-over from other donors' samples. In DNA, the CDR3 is TGTACCAGCAGCTTAGGTCTGGGGGCTGTTGGAAACACCAGATATTTT. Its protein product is CTSSLGLGAVGNTRYF.